Listed here are 24 T cell receptor beta chains from one sample, sequenced in a study of identical twins. MiXCR, run by TCRdb on the 5' RACE reads, gives a single entry per CDR3 protein. The sample lists roughly 1,500,000 distinct CDR3 sequences, less than 35% occurring once. Source material: cord blood. The source is a newborn girl in good health.

This chain joins TRBV27 and TRBJ2-1; D ambiguous. The V end lost 2 bases, the J end lost 2 bases, and 7 bases lay between the germline ends. The CDR3 extends over 14 amino acids. Germline-derived CDR1 and CDR2 are MNHEY and SMNVEV (reference sequence). In DNA, the CDR3 is TGTGCCAGCAGTTTAACAGACACCTACAATGAGCAGTTCTTC. As protein: CASSLTDTYNEQFF.

The chain is built from TRBV5-1 and TRBJ1-1; D remains unclear. V lost 2 bases to trimming and J lost 2 bases, with 10 bases between them. CDR1 is SGHRS and CDR2 is YFSETQ in the germline V gene. This CDR3 region has 14 residues. For the CDR3, the DNA is TGCGCCAGCAGCTTCGGTTATGTAAACACTGAAGCTTTCTTT. Translating gives CASSFGYVNTEAFF.

This clonotype was seen only a few times. The chain combines TRBV7-2 with TRBJ2-4, with D maybe TRBD1 (6 bases). Per germline, CDR1 SGHTA and CDR2 FQGNSA. The V gene lost 4 bases and the J gene lost 2 bases, with 6 bases spanning the gap. The CDR3 consists of 13 residues. The CDR3 nucleotides read TGTGCCAGCAGCTGGGACACCAAAAACATTCAGTACTTC. As protein: CASSWDTKNIQYF.

The V and J genes are TRBV6-2 or TRBV6-3 and TRBJ1-1; no clear D. The germline gives CDR1 MNHEY, CDR2 SVGEGT. V was trimmed by 5 bases and J by 5 bases, leaving 15 bases between them. This CDR3 contains 14 residues. The CDR3 region is CASSGPGRRTEAFF. The CDR3 DNA sequence: TGTGCCAGCAGTGGTCCGGGAAGGAGGACTGAAGCTTTCTTT.

This clonotype was detected a few times. The rearrangement uses TRBV6-6 and TRBJ2-1; D is unresolved. Germline loops: CDR1 MNHNY, CDR2 SVGAGI (reference sequence). V was clipped by 2 bases and J by 15 bases, with 11 bases between them. CDR3 length: 11 amino acids. The CDR3 sequence: CASSYRGKTFF. In DNA, the CDR3 is TGTGCCAGCAGTTACAGAGGAAAGACGTTCTTC.

This clonotype was seen a few times. The J gene is TRBJ1-4, the V gene TRBV14; no clear D gene. The V end lost 4 bases, the J end lost 10 bases, and 19 bases lay between the germline ends. From germline, CDR1 is SGHDN and CDR2 FVKESK. CDR3 length equals 15 residues. The CDR3 loop reads CASSLSHSPSSKLFF. The CDR3 DNA reads as TGTGCCAGCAGCCTCTCACACAGTCCGTCCTCAAAACTGTTTTTT.

This clonotype was counted between two and nine times. The chain recombines TRBV4-1 with TRBJ2-5; 8 bases map to TRBD2. The CDR3 runs to 15 residues. V gave up 1 base and J gave up 5 bases; unmatched junction bases: 6. CDR1 is MGHRA, CDR2 YSYEKL, per germline. The CDR3 protein is CASSQASGSRETQYF. The CDR3 nucleotides are TGCGCCAGCAGCCAAGCAAGCGGGAGTCGGGAGACCCAGTACTTC.

There are a few counts of this clonotype. This chain uses TRBV3-1 with TRBJ2-7; the D is unclear. Germline assignment: CDR1 LGHDT and CDR2 YNNKEL (reference sequence). This CDR3 has 15 amino acids. The V gene lost 3 bases and the J gene lost 2 bases, with 14 bases spanning the gap. The CDR3, as DNA: TGTGCCAGCAGCCATGGTTTAGTGGGGACCTACGAGCAGTACTTC. Amino acid sequence: CASSHGLVGTYEQYF.

J is TRBJ2-3 and V is TRBV20-1; 7 bases map to TRBD2. This CDR3 is built from 15 residues. The J segment lost 0 bases and the V segment lost 4 bases, leaving 7 bases of the junction unmatched. The V gene's germline CDR1 is DFQATT and CDR2 SNEGSKA (reference sequence). DNA of the CDR3: TGCAGTGCTACCAAGGCGGGGGACAGCACAGATACGCAGTATTTT. Translation gives CSATKAGDSTDTQYF.

This clonotype came up a few times. The chain employs TRBV14 and TRBJ2-5; TRBD2 might be the D (6 bases). Looked up from germline, CDR1 is SGHDN and CDR2 is FVKESK. Trimming took off 4 bases at V and 6 bases at J, with 21 bases between the two ends. This CDR3 comprises 16 residues. The CDR3 bases are TGTGCCAGCAGCCCCCGGGACTTAGCTCGGGTGAAGACCCAGTACTTC. It is translated as CASSPRDLARVKTQYF.

V usage is TRBV4-2 and J usage is TRBJ1-5, with TRBD1 matching 9 bases. This CDR3 has 17 amino acids. With 4 bases clipped from V and 4 bases from J, the junction kept 11 bases outside the gene matches. Germline lookup yields CDR1 LGHNA and CDR2 YNFKEQ. The DNA of the CDR3 is TGTGCCAGCAGCCTTCTCGACAGGGGGGTCTCAAATCAGCCCCAGCATTTT. Translating gives CASSLLDRGVSNQPQHF.

The chain combines TRBV5-1 with TRBJ1-1, with 7 bases matching TRBD1. CDR3 length: 12 residues. V dropped 4 bases and J dropped 7; count of bases not matched to a gene: 4. The germline V gene has CDR1 SGHRS and CDR2 YFSETQ. The CDR3 here is CASSLQGYEAFF. The CDR3 DNA reads TGCGCCAGCAGCCTACAGGGGTATGAAGCTTTCTTT.

The CDR3 nucleotides read TGTGCCAGCAGCGTAGAAGCAGGGAGTGACACTGAAGCTTTCTTT. This translates into CASSVEAGSDTEAFF. This chain joins TRBV9 and TRBJ1-1, with D possibly being TRBD1 (5 bases). The ends were cut back, 0 bases at V and 3 bases at J, with 12 bases in the middle. This CDR3 is built from 15 residues. Germline V lookup: CDR1 SGDLS, CDR2 YYNGEE.

The chain recombines TRBV18 with TRBJ2-7; 12 positions agree with TRBD2. The ends lost 0 bases at V and 3 bases at J; junction bases unmatched: 3. Germline assignment: CDR1 KGHSH and CDR2 LQKENI. The CDR3 sequence is 16 residues long. CDR3 in amino acids: CASSPPWTSGVYEQYF. DNA of the CDR3: TGTGCCAGCTCACCACCGTGGACTAGCGGGGTCTACGAGCAGTACTTC.

In this sample, this clonotype turned up a few times. The gene calls are TRBV20-1 and TRBJ2-1, with D uncertain. Germline V gene sequence: CDR1 DFQATT, CDR2 SNEGSKA (reference sequence). The CDR3 has 11 residues. The V end lost 0 bases, the J end lost 8 bases, and 5 bases lay between the germline ends. CDR3 amino acids: CSARDGYEQFF. The DNA of the CDR3 is TGCAGTGCTAGAGATGGGTATGAGCAGTTCTTC.

The chain links TRBV6-5 to TRBJ1-1; D may be TRBD1 (5 bases). The germline V gene has CDR1 MNHEY and CDR2 SVGAGI. The CDR3 spans 13 residues. Trimming shortened V by 3 bases and J by 5 bases, and 10 bases separated the two germline ends. The CDR3 loop reads CASSYGGVTEAFF. CDR3 in DNA: TGTGCCAGCAGTTATGGAGGGGTAACTGAAGCTTTCTTT.

This clonotype occurred once. The V and J genes are TRBV5-1 and TRBJ2-3; 8 bases are a match to TRBD2. The junction had 11 bases not matched to a gene; V was cut back by 4 bases and J by 1 base. The CDR3 contains 17 residues. Germline CDR1 reads SGHRS; CDR2 reads YFSETQ. CDR3 residues: CASSPGAAGGRTDTQYF. The CDR3 coding sequence is TGCGCCAGCAGCCCAGGCGCGGCGGGGGGTCGCACAGATACGCAGTATTTT.

This clonotype was detected a few times. The CDR3 region has the DNA TGCGCCAGCAGCCAAAGGCCCATTGGGGTTAGCACAGATACGCAGTATTTT. Translation: CASSQRPIGVSTDTQYF. The chain joins TRBV4-1 to TRBJ2-3; D unclear. The CDR3 spans 17 residues. Per the germline V gene, CDR1 is MGHRA and CDR2 is YSYEKL. V was pared by 2 bases and J by 0 bases, with 15 bases between.

This chain uses TRBV27 with TRBJ2-7; D tentatively fits TRBD1 or TRBD2 (5 bases each). Trimming removed 4 bases at V and 12 bases at J, with 19 bases between. CDR3 length equals 13 residues. Germline CDR1 reads MNHEY; CDR2 reads SMNVEV (reference sequence). Written as DNA, the CDR3 is TGTGCCAGCAGTTCGACTCCGGGATTGGGGCTGTACTTC. As protein: CASSSTPGLGLYF.

This chain links TRBV5-1 with TRBJ2-1; D might be TRBD2 (6 bases). Per the germline V gene, CDR1 is SGHRS and CDR2 is YFSETQ. This CDR3 region has 15 residues. Trimming took 4 bases from V and 3 from J, leaving 14 bases between them. CDR3 nucleotides: TGCGCCAGCAGCCTCTACGGGGGTCTCTACAATGAGCAGTTCTTC. This encodes CASSLYGGLYNEQFF.

The chain employs TRBV4-1 and TRBJ1-6, with a possible D match to TRBD1 (6 bases). Trimming removed 2 bases from V and 6 bases from J, with 11 bases in between. CDR1 and CDR2 (germline): MGHRA, YSYEKL. The CDR3 covers 15 residues. The chain's CDR3 is CASSQSTGTNSPLHF. The CDR3 nucleotides read TGCGCCAGCAGCCAATCTACAGGGACTAATTCACCCCTCCACTTT.

The table lists this clonotype with many counts. The V gene is TRBV5-5, the J gene TRBJ2-3; a weak D match, TRBD1 (6 bases). The CDR3 is made up of 15 amino acids. CDR1 is SGHKS and CDR2 is YYEKEE in the germline V gene (reference sequence). The V end lost 0 bases, the J end lost 2 bases, and 10 bases lay between the germline ends. The CDR3 region has the DNA TGTGCCAGCAGCTTGGACAGGGTCCCCACAGATACGCAGTATTTT. This translates into CASSLDRVPTDTQYF.

The CDR3 sequence: CSAKRLAASTDTQYF. Here the CDR3 DNA reads TGCAGTGCCAAAAGACTAGCGGCATCCACAGATACGCAGTATTTT. This chain links TRBV20-1 with TRBJ2-3; 9 bases map to TRBD2. V shed 6 bases, J shed 2 bases, and the junction held 9 bases outside the gene matches. Germline assignment: CDR1 DFQATT and CDR2 SNEGSKA (reference sequence). The CDR3 length is 15 residues.

This rearrangement joins TRBV2 to TRBJ2-4; TRBD2 might be the D (6 bases). Germline-derived CDR1 and CDR2 are SNHLY and FYNNEI. Trimming pared 8 bases from V and 9 bases from J, leaving 17 bases between. CDR3 size: 13 residues. CDR3 bases: TGTGCCAGCGACCCCCACGTCGGGAGCATTCAGTACTTC. This codes for CASDPHVGSIQYF.